This passage covers 28 T cell receptor beta chains from one sample sequenced in a study of siplizumab effects on memory and regulatory T cells (dated by TCRdb to 2018 to 2020). Preparation of the library involved the immunoSEQ multiplex PCR assay. The immuneACCESS repertoire file appears here via TCRdb, limited to in-frame rearrangements. These files lack a portion of the clones; in checked studies, under half of the deficit traces to unresolved V genes, and the cause of the others is not known. Counted in this sample were over 35,000 clones; roughly 90% of them appeared once. Together, the top ten hold 0.25% of the sample. Sequencing was performed on naive CD4+ T cells sorted from blood. The sample's cell subset or site label, decoded: unstimulated naive T cells. Every receptor here comes from a human donor in good health.

This clone was observed a handful of times. The chain joins TRBV7-9 to TRBJ1-1, with D perhaps matching TRBD1 (6 bases). Germline CDR1 and CDR2: SEHNR and FQNEAQ (reference sequence). CDR3 length: 14 amino acids. Between the trimmed V and J ends, which lost 5 bases and 1 base, there was a span of 11 bases. DNA for the CDR3: TGTGCCAGCAGCCAAACAGGGCGGAACACTGAAGCTTTCTTT. As protein: CASSQTGRNTEAFF.

This clone was recorded once. The J gene is TRBJ2-7, the V gene TRBV6-5; tentatively, D is TRBD1 (5 bases). V was pared by 5 bases and J by 7 bases, with 15 bases between. In germline, CDR1 is MNHEY, CDR2 SVGAGI. The CDR3 runs to 13 residues. The CDR3 coding sequence is TGTGCCAGCAGTCCATCGACAGTTTGGGAGCAGTACTTC. This sequence encodes CASSPSTVWEQYF.

The chain combines TRBV4-2 with TRBJ2-3; D unclear. V lost 0 bases to trimming and J lost 5 bases, with 9 bases between them. The CDR3 length is 14 residues. Per the germline V gene, CDR1 is LGHNA and CDR2 is YNFKEQ. The CDR3, as DNA: TGTGCCAGCAGCCAAGATAGCAGATTAGATACGCAGTATTTT. Its translation is CASSQDSRLDTQYF.

The chain recombines TRBV6-5 with TRBJ1-1; D is unclear. Per germline, CDR1 MNHEY and CDR2 SVGAGI. V was shortened by 6 bases and J by 4 bases, with 9 bases between the two germline ends. The CDR3 extends over 12 amino acids. The CDR3 reads CASSRRATEAFF. For the CDR3, the DNA is TGTGCCAGCAGCCGCCGGGCCACTGAAGCTTTCTTT.

In the case of this clone: An end of the junction does not agree with germline; a read error may underlie this. V gene TRBV18 combines with J gene TRBJ1-2; D gene ambiguous. The CDR3 covers 14 residues. CDR1 and CDR2 from the germline V gene are KGHSH and LQKENI. DNA for the CDR3: TGTGCCAGCTCACCAGAGCAGAGAGCCTATGGCTACGCCTTC. Protein sequence: CASSPEQRAYGYAF.

The CDR3 nucleotides read TGTGCCAGCTTTCGGGGAGGGGGAGCCGGCTACACCTTC. Protein: CASFRGGGAGYTF. The chain recombines TRBV6-5 with TRBJ1-2; D may be TRBD1 (6 bases). Trimming took 8 bases from V and 8 from J, leaving 18 bases between them. The CDR3 is made up of 13 amino acids. CDR1 MNHEY and CDR2 SVGAGI come from the germline V gene.

V and J are TRBV11-2 and TRBJ2-7; TRBD2 agrees at 9 bases. Germline CDR1 reads SGHAT; CDR2 reads FQNNGV. The CDR3 loop spans 14 amino acids. V lost 1 base, J lost 7 bases, and 5 bases stayed unmatched. CDR3 loop: CASSLVRRGGEQYF. The CDR3 nucleotides read TGTGCCAGCAGCTTAGTACGGCGGGGGGGTGAGCAGTACTTC.

This rearrangement joins TRBV6-1 to TRBJ1-2; 7 positions match TRBD1. After removal of 3 bases from V and 6 bases from J, the junction contained 10 bases not matched to a gene. The CDR3 is 15 residues long. The germline gives CDR1 MNHNS, CDR2 SASEGT. CDR3 sequence (DNA): TGTGCCAGCAGTGAGTTACAGGGGAGCTTCGATGGCTACACCTTC. The encoded protein is CASSELQGSFDGYTF.

The chain employs TRBV7-9 and TRBJ2-7; the D gene could be TRBD1 or TRBD2 (6 bases each). Germline V gene data show CDR1 as SEHNR and CDR2 as FQNEAQ (reference sequence). The CDR3 is 15 amino acids. V dropped 1 base and J dropped 2 bases, with 12 bases sitting between them. The CDR3 sequence: CASSLDTGRTYEQYF. CDR3 coding DNA: TGTGCCAGCAGCTTAGATACAGGGAGGACCTACGAGCAGTACTTC.

This clone was seen a few times. The chain employs TRBV7-9 and TRBJ1-2; D gene uncertain. The CDR3 loop spans 13 amino acids. Germline loops: CDR1 SEHNR, CDR2 FQNEAQ (reference sequence). With 5 bases removed from V and 2 bases from J, the gap between germline ends came to 9 bases. The CDR3 protein is CASSPPANYGYTF. The CDR3 nucleotides are TGTGCCAGCAGCCCTCCAGCAAACTATGGCTACACCTTC.

The chain links TRBV5-6 to TRBJ2-7, with D perhaps matching TRBD1 (5 bases). Between the trimmed V and J ends, which lost 4 bases and 0 bases, there was a span of 20 bases. The V gene's germline CDR1 is SGHDT and CDR2 YYEEEE. This CDR3 has 17 amino acids. The CDR3: CASSPTRELRFSYEQYF. The CDR3 DNA is TGTGCCAGCAGCCCCACCAGGGAACTAAGATTCTCCTACGAGCAGTACTTC.

The chain links TRBV5-4 to TRBJ2-7; 14 bases map to TRBD2. Trimming took 5 bases from V and 4 from J; bases not matched to a gene: 5. The germline V gene has CDR1 SGHNT and CDR2 YYREEE (reference sequence). The CDR3 consists of 15 residues. CDR3 DNA sequence: TGTGCCAGCAGACGGGGACTAGCGGGAGAGTACGAGCAGTACTTC. This sequence encodes CASRRGLAGEYEQYF. Filled out from reference TRBV5-4 and TRBJ2-7, the complete variable domain reads ETGVTQSPTHLIKTRGQQVTLRCSSQSGHNTVSWYQQALGQGPQFIFQYYREEENGRGNFPPRFSGLQFPNYSSELNVNALELDDSALYLCASRRGLAGEYEQYFGPGTRLTVT.

This clone was seen a single time. This rearrangement joins TRBV5-6 to TRBJ1-3, with no clear D. The CDR3 runs 14 residues. Germline assignment: CDR1 SGHDT and CDR2 YYEEEE. V was cut by 3 bases and J by 2 bases, with 9 bases left in between. CDR3 in DNA: TGTGCCAGCAGCTCGTTGAACCCTGGAAACACCATATATTTT. Translating gives CASSSLNPGNTIYF.

This clone was recorded once. The chain is built from TRBV18 and TRBJ1-3, with TRBD1 matching over 8 bases. The ends lost 4 bases at V and 4 bases at J; junction bases unmatched: 9. The germline V gene encodes CDR1 KGHSH and CDR2 LQKENI. The CDR3 runs 16 residues. Here the CDR3 DNA reads TGTGCCAGCTCACGCAACGGACAGGGAGCAGGAAACACCATATATTTT. Residues: CASSRNGQGAGNTIYF.

The rearrangement uses TRBV11-3 and TRBJ2-5; D gene ambiguous. Trimming left V 5 bases short and J 1 base short, with 14 bases between. In germline, CDR1 is SGHNT, CDR2 YENEEA. CDR3 size: 15 residues. The CDR3, as DNA: TGTGCCAGCAGCCCCCCCGGCAACTCCCAAGAGACCCAGTACTTC. Protein product: CASSPPGNSQETQYF.

The gene calls are TRBV15 and TRBJ2-2; 7 bases match TRBD1. This CDR3 comprises 16 residues. V was clipped by 0 bases and J by 4 bases; unmatched bases: 5. Germline CDR1 and CDR2: LNHNV and YYDKDF (reference sequence). The CDR3 DNA sequence: TGTGCCACCAGCAGAGAAACAGGGGTGGCCACCGGGGAGCTGTTTTTT. Translation gives CATSRETGVATGELFF.

The chain carries TRBV30 and TRBJ2-7; D call uncertain. Germline CDR1 reads GTSNPN; CDR2 reads SVGIG (reference sequence). V lost 3 bases to trimming and J lost 0 bases, with 9 bases between them. The CDR3 consists of 13 residues. The DNA of the CDR3 is TGTGCCTGGAGCCGCGCAAGCTCCTACGAGCAGTACTTC. Residues: CAWSRASSYEQYF. Full variable domain (missing parts from reference TRBV30 and TRBJ2-7): SQTIHQWPATLVQPVGSPLSLECTVEGTSNPNLYWYRQAAGRGLQLLFYSVGIGQISSEVPQNLSASRPQDRQFILSSKKLLLSDSGFYLCAWSRASSYEQYFGPGTRLTVT.

The rearrangement joins TRBV6-1 to TRBJ2-7, with TRBD2 matching over 7 bases. Looked up from germline, CDR1 is MNHNS and CDR2 is SASEGT. V lost 8 bases to trimming and J lost 6 bases; unmatched junction nucleotides: 13. CDR3 length equals 14 residues. CDR3 sequence (DNA): TGTGCCAGCCGGATGGGGGGGTTAGGCGGCGAGCAGTACTTC. Its protein product is CASRMGGLGGEQYF.

V is TRBV30 and J is TRBJ1-4, with D possibly being TRBD1 (6 bases). The CDR3 spans 15 residues. CDR1 and CDR2 from the germline V gene are GTSNPN and SVGIG (reference sequence). The V and J ends lost 3 bases and 4 bases respectively, with 15 bases between them. The CDR3 region has the DNA TGTGCCTGGAGACCCACAGGGTGGAGTAATGAAAAACTGTTTTTT. This codes for CAWRPTGWSNEKLFF.

This clone was observed once. The V and J genes are TRBV7-9 and TRBJ1-2; 9 nucleotides match TRBD1. This CDR3 comprises 15 residues. The germline gives CDR1 SEHNR, CDR2 FQNEAQ (reference sequence). V shed 5 bases and J 2 bases; nucleotides not matched to a gene: 6. CDR3 coding DNA: TGTGCCAGCAGCCCATTTACAGGGGGCAACTATGGCTACACCTTC. Its translation is CASSPFTGGNYGYTF.

The V call is TRBV7-6, the J call TRBJ1-4, with 8 positions matching TRBD1. The CDR3 sequence is 15 residues long. The J segment lost 1 base and the V segment lost 3 bases, leaving 1 base of the junction unmatched. Germline values: CDR1 SGHVS, CDR2 FNYEAQ. The CDR3 protein is CASSLDRETNEKLFF. The CDR3 DNA reads as TGTGCCAGCAGCTTGGACAGGGAAACTAATGAAAAACTGTTTTTT. Full variable domain (outside the CDR3, taken from reference TRBV7-6 and TRBJ1-4): GAGVSQSPRYKVTKRGQDVALRCDPISGHVSLYWYRQALGQGPEFLTYFNYEAQQDKSGLPNDRFSAERPEGSISTLTIQRTEQRDSAMYRCASSLDRETNEKLFFGSGTQLSVL.

On this clone: Other nucleotide sequences in the sample specify the same CDR3. The chain uses TRBV5-1 and TRBJ2-3; no clear D gene. Trimming cost V 0 bases and J 1 base, with 3 bases left between them. CDR1 and CDR2 (germline): SGHRS, YFSETQ. The CDR3 runs 13 residues. The DNA for the CDR3 is TGCGCCAGCAGCTTGGGGGGCACAGATACGCAGTATTTT. The encoded protein is CASSLGGTDTQYF.

J is TRBJ2-2 and V is TRBV4-1; TRBD1 matches 7 bases. Trimming cost V 1 base and J 4 bases; bases outside gene matches: 9. This CDR3 comprises 17 residues. The germline V gene has CDR1 MGHRA and CDR2 YSYEKL. DNA for the CDR3: TGCGCCAGCAGCCAAGTCCGGACAGGTATTGTCACCGGGGAGCTGTTTTTT. Encoded protein: CASSQVRTGIVTGELFF.

The sample holds one count of this clone. This CDR3 reads CASSIGQRVGETQYF. In DNA form, the CDR3 reads TGTGCCAGTAGTATAGGACAGAGAGTGGGAGAGACCCAGTACTTC. V and J are TRBV19 and TRBJ2-5; a weak D match, TRBD1 (5 bases). The CDR3 length is 15 residues. V was cut by 1 base and J by 4 bases, with 13 bases left in between. Per germline, CDR1 LNHDA and CDR2 SQIVND (reference sequence).

The V gene is TRBV14, the J gene TRBJ1-1, with 9 positions matching TRBD1. CDR1 is SGHDN and CDR2 is FVKESK in the germline V gene. This CDR3 has 15 amino acids. With V trimmed by 3 bases and J by 4 bases, 6 bases remained unmatched. The CDR3 coding sequence is TGTGCCAGCAGCCAGCTGACAGGGGGAATCACTGAAGCTTTCTTT. Amino acids: CASSQLTGGITEAFF.

The chain has TRBV2 and TRBJ2-7; 9 bases are a match to TRBD1. This CDR3 comprises 14 residues. V gave up 7 bases and J gave up 4 bases; unmatched junction bases: 8. Germline V gives CDR1 SNHLY, CDR2 FYNNEI. In nucleotides, the CDR3 is TGTGCCAGCAAAAGCGACAGGGGGGTTTACGAGCAGTACTTC. Protein product: CASKSDRGVYEQYF.

In its sample, this clone was seen a few times. This rearrangement joins TRBV7-9 to TRBJ1-6, with D uncertain. Looked up from germline, CDR1 is SEHNR and CDR2 is FQNEAQ (reference sequence). V was shortened by 5 bases and J by 10 bases, with 15 bases between the two germline ends. This CDR3 region has 14 residues. The CDR3 nucleotides are TGTGCCAGCAGCCTTGGGCGGGATGGATCACCCCTCCACTTT. Translated: CASSLGRDGSPLHF.

The V gene is TRBV9, the J gene TRBJ2-5; 8 bases match TRBD2. The CDR3 runs 17 residues. J lost 4 bases, V lost 0 bases, and 11 bases had no gene match. Germline CDR1 reads SGDLS; CDR2 reads YYNGEE. This CDR3 is CASSVEYGSGGAETQYF. CDR3 DNA: TGTGCCAGCAGCGTAGAGTATGGGTCGGGAGGGGCAGAGACCCAGTACTTC.